The next 23 T cell receptor beta chains were all read from a single sample in a study of cytotoxic CD8 clonotypes in ibrutinib-treated CLL. Method: immunoSEQ multiplex PCR; TCRdb's copy keeps in-frame clones and lacks some. The sample yields 330,000 or so clones, 67% seen once. The sample was PBMCs, taken after 36 months of ibrutinib treatment. These receptors were taken from a human donor with chronic lymphocytic leukemia.

The chain employs TRBV5-1 and TRBJ1-2; 8 bases are shared with TRBD1. Germline V CDR1 and CDR2: SGHRS, YFSETQ. The J segment lost 4 bases and the V segment lost 4 bases, leaving 12 bases of the junction unmatched. The CDR3 runs 16 residues. DNA for the CDR3: TGCGCCAGCAGCAAAGCAGGGGGCAGCCCCCTCTATGGCTACACCTTC. Its protein product is CASSKAGGSPLYGYTF.

V and J are TRBV13 and TRBJ1-4; TRBD1 is a possible D gene (6 bases). The V and J ends lost 4 bases and 4 bases respectively, with 16 bases between them. The CDR3 is 16 amino acids. CDR1 is PRHDT and CDR2 is FYEKMQ in the germline V gene (reference sequence). CDR3 DNA sequence: TGTGCCAGCAGCTCCTATACAGGGAGAGGTAATGAAAAACTGTTTTTT. Its protein is CASSSYTGRGNEKLFF.

This clone has more than one count but fewer than ten. This chain uses TRBV4-1 with TRBJ1-4; 7 bases map to TRBD1. Per germline, CDR1 MGHRA and CDR2 YSYEKL. This CDR3 is built from 16 residues. J was trimmed by 0 bases and V by 3 bases; bases with no gene match: 4. The CDR3 DNA sequence: TGCGCCAGCAGCCACCCAGGGACAGCAACTAATGAAAAACTGTTTTTT. As protein: CASSHPGTATNEKLFF.

The V call is TRBV5-6, the J call TRBJ2-7; 9 bases line up with TRBD1. The V gene's germline CDR1 is SGHDT and CDR2 YYEEEE. Trimming cost V 0 bases and J 3 bases; bases outside gene matches: 7. The CDR3 is 16 amino acids. CDR3 sequence reads: CASSLVGQGFIYEQYF. DNA for the CDR3: TGTGCCAGCAGCTTGGTAGGACAGGGGTTCATCTACGAGCAGTACTTC. Looking up the rest from reference TRBV5-6 and TRBJ2-7 gives the full variable domain: DAGVTQSPTHLIKTRGQQVTLRCSPKSGHDTVSWYQQALGQGPQFIFQYYEEEERQRGNFPDRFSGHQFPNYSSELNVNALLLGDSALYLCASSLVGQGFIYEQYFGPGTRLTVT.

The genes are TRBV7-9 and TRBJ2-5, with unresolved D. CDR3 length equals 17 residues. Looked up from germline, CDR1 is SEHNR and CDR2 is FQNEAQ (reference sequence). V was clipped by 3 bases and J by 1 base, with 18 bases between them. Here the CDR3 DNA reads TGTGCCAGCAGCTTCCTCGGGTTAGCCGACCTCCAAGAGACCCAGTACTTC. Its translation: CASSFLGLADLQETQYF.

This clone appeared a single time. This sequence joins TRBV20-1 and TRBJ2-7; no definite D call. Germline V lookup: CDR1 DFQATT, CDR2 SNEGSKA (reference sequence). This CDR3 has 11 amino acids. The CDR3 nucleotides read TGCAGCGTCTCGGGTTCCTACGAGCAGTACTTC. It is translated as CSVSGSYEQYF.

In its sample, this clone was seen once. The rearrangement joins TRBV7-9 to TRBJ2-7, with D possibly matching TRBD1 (5 bases). Trimming left V 1 base short and J 3 bases short, with 19 bases between. This CDR3 comprises 17 residues. CDR1 and CDR2 from the germline V gene are SEHNR and FQNEAQ (reference sequence). In nucleotides, the CDR3 is TGTGCCAGCAGCTTAGTCCAGGGATGGAGTGGTAGCTACGAGCAGTACTTC. It is translated as CASSLVQGWSGSYEQYF. Using reference TRBV7-9 and TRBJ2-7 for the parts outside the CDR3, the full variable domain is DTGVSQNPRHKITKRGQNVTFRCDPISEHNRLYWYRQTLGQGPEFLTYFQNEAQLEKSRLLSDRFSAERPKGSFSTLEIQRTEQGDSAMYLCASSLVQGWSGSYEQYFGPGTRLTVT.

This sequence joins TRBV11-3 and TRBJ2-7; TRBD1 matches at 10 bases. The CDR3 runs 14 residues. Germline V lookup: CDR1 SGHNT, CDR2 YENEEA. J was trimmed by 2 bases and V by 5 bases; bases with no gene match: 3. CDR3 amino acids: CASSQGQGTYEQYF. The DNA for the CDR3 is TGTGCCAGCAGCCAGGGACAGGGGACCTACGAGCAGTACTTC.

CDR3: CASSPLVGANTGELFF. In DNA form, the CDR3 reads TGTGCCAGCTCACCCCTTGTCGGAGCGAACACCGGGGAGCTGTTTTTT. The chain links TRBV18 to TRBJ2-2; D remains unclear. V dropped 3 bases and J dropped 0 bases, with 11 bases sitting between them. Germline CDR1 and CDR2: KGHSH and LQKENI. The CDR3 runs 16 residues.

The rearrangement joins TRBV28 to TRBJ1-1; no clear D. The CDR3 is 12 residues long. V lost 5 bases and J 1 base, leaving 5 bases between the germline ends. Germline V gene data show CDR1 as MDHEN and CDR2 as SYDVKM. DNA of the CDR3: TGTGCCAGCAGTATACGGAACACTGAAGCTTTCTTT. Its translation is CASSIRNTEAFF.

V gene TRBV1 combines with J gene TRBJ1-5; the table's D call TRBD1 went unverified against the DNA. TRBV1 is deemed a pseudogene. The CDR3 loop spans 15 amino acids. The CDR3 here is CTSSQDRGRGQPQHF. The CDR3 nucleotides read TGCACCAGCAGCCAAGATCGGGGCAGGGGTCAGCCCCAGCATTTT.

This clone was seen just once. The rearrangement links TRBV7-3 to TRBJ1-2, with 8 bases matching TRBD1. CDR1 SGHTA and CDR2 FQGTGA come from the germline V gene. V trimming: 3 bases; J trimming: 7 bases; junction bases outside the gene matches: 4. This CDR3 contains 13 residues. The CDR3 nucleotides are TGTGCCAGCAGCTTTCAGGGGGCGCGTGGCTACACCTTC. As protein: CASSFQGARGYTF.

This clone was observed a handful of times. V is TRBV11-3 and J is TRBJ2-2, with D possibly TRBD2 on 6 matching bases. CDR3 size: 12 residues. V was cut by 5 bases and J by 5 bases, with 6 bases left in between. Germline-derived CDR1 and CDR2 are SGHNT and YENEEA. The DNA for the CDR3 is TGTGCCAGCAGCCGGGGGACCGGGGAGCTGTTTTTT. The encoded protein is CASSRGTGELFF.

The gene calls are TRBV27 and TRBJ2-2; a possible D gene is TRBD1 (6 bases). Per the germline V gene, CDR1 is MNHEY and CDR2 is SMNVEV (reference sequence). Trimming removed 4 bases at V and 5 bases at J, with 14 bases between. CDR3 length: 15 residues. In DNA form, the CDR3 reads TGTGCCAGCAGTTCAGTAGACAGGCAAACCGGGGAGCTGTTTTTT. It specifies CASSSVDRQTGELFF.

This rearrangement joins TRBV6-5 to TRBJ1-2, with D perhaps TRBD1 (5 bases). The CDR3 is 15 residues long. Germline lookup yields CDR1 MNHEY and CDR2 SVGAGI. V was clipped by 2 bases and J by 4 bases, with 14 bases between them. Here the CDR3 DNA reads TGTGCCAGCAGTTACATGGGCGACAGACCCTATGGCTACACCTTC. Translated, it gives CASSYMGDRPYGYTF.

The V gene is TRBV7-2, the J gene TRBJ1-2, with a weak D call TRBD1 (5 bases). The length of the CDR3 is 14 residues. Germline V gene sequence: CDR1 SGHTA, CDR2 FQGNSA. V was pared by 5 bases and J by 3 bases, with 13 bases between. The CDR3 nucleotides are TGTGCCAGCAGCCGTCCCGGGACGGACTATGGCTACACCTTC. Amino acid sequence: CASSRPGTDYGYTF. The whole variable domain, filled in from reference TRBV7-2 and TRBJ1-2, reads GAGVSQSPSNKVTEKGKDVELRCDPISGHTALYWYRQSLGQGLEFLIYFQGNSAPDKSGLPSDRFSAERTGGSVSTLTIQRTQQEDSAVYLCASSRPGTDYGYTFGSGTRLTVV.

The table lists this clone with a few counts. The chain couples TRBV15 to TRBJ2-3; D unresolved. V was pared by 3 bases and J by 0 bases, with 13 bases between. The CDR3 covers 16 residues. Germline CDR1 LNHNV, CDR2 YYDKDF (reference sequence). The CDR3 sequence is CATSSDSVPSTDTQYF. The DNA for the CDR3 is TGTGCCACCAGCAGTGATTCAGTTCCGAGCACAGATACGCAGTATTTT.

V usage is TRBV7-9 and J usage is TRBJ1-1; D ambiguous. V lost 1 base and J 7 bases, leaving 7 bases between the germline ends. Germline assignment: CDR1 SEHNR and CDR2 FQNEAQ (reference sequence). This CDR3 has 12 residues. The CDR3 loop is CASSLVGDEAFF. The DNA of the CDR3 is TGTGCCAGCAGCTTAGTTGGAGATGAAGCTTTCTTT.

Concerning this clone itself: In the same sample, other DNA sequences code for this CDR3. The V and J genes are TRBV25-1 and TRBJ1-1; no reliable D call. The CDR3 consists of 14 residues. Looked up from germline, CDR1 is MGHDK and CDR2 is SYGVNS. With 1 base removed from V and 0 bases from J, the gap between germline ends came to 6 bases. This CDR3 reads CASSELSLNTEAFF. In DNA, the CDR3 is TGTGCCAGCAGTGAATTAAGTTTGAACACTGAAGCTTTCTTT.

This clone occurred a few times. This chain uses TRBV27 with TRBJ2-3, with 7 bases that match TRBD1. CDR3 size: 12 residues. Looked up from germline, CDR1 is MNHEY and CDR2 is SMNVEV (reference sequence). J was trimmed by 5 bases and V by 8 bases; bases with no gene match: 4. CDR3 loop: CASRQGEDTQYF. In DNA, the CDR3 is TGTGCCAGCCGTCAGGGGGAAGATACGCAGTATTTT.

The rearrangement uses TRBV5-4 and TRBJ1-1, with TRBD1 matching 9 bases. The CDR3 is made up of 16 amino acids. Looked up from germline, CDR1 is SGHNT and CDR2 is YYREEE (reference sequence). With 5 bases clipped from V and 1 base from J, the junction kept 9 bases outside the gene matches. The CDR3 bases are TGTGCCAGCAGACCGCGACAGGGGGGTAGGAACACTGAAGCTTTCTTT. This encodes CASRPRQGGRNTEAFF.

The chain couples TRBV2 to TRBJ2-3, with 7 bases identical to TRBD1. The V segment lost 6 bases and the J segment 3 bases; nucleotides outside the gene matches: 9. The germline gives CDR1 SNHLY, CDR2 FYNNEI. This CDR3 region has 15 residues. The CDR3 reads CASRTGNVRTDTQYF. The CDR3, as DNA: TGTGCCAGCAGGACAGGGAATGTTCGAACAGATACGCAGTATTTT. The whole variable domain, filled in from reference TRBV2 and TRBJ2-3, reads EPEVTQTPSHQVTQMGQEVILRCVPISNHLYFYWYRQILGQKVEFLVSFYNNEISEKSEIFDDQFSVERPDGSNFTLKIRSTKLEDSAMYFCASRTGNVRTDTQYFGPGTRLTVL.

This CDR3 reads CSVAGTEPYEQYF. As DNA, the CDR3 is TGCAGCGTTGCCGGGACAGAGCCCTACGAGCAGTACTTC. The chain couples TRBV29-1 to TRBJ2-7; 7 bases are shared with TRBD1. The trim removed 4 bases at V and 2 bases at J, leaving 5 bases unmatched. The CDR3 sequence is 13 residues long. Germline V gene sequence: CDR1 SQVTM, CDR2 ANQGSEA.